This T cell receptor (beta chain) emerged from a study of OX40 agonist ivuxolimab in advanced cancers. Study-level background: Mean age around 60 years, range 23 to 79; about 85% male. Overall study results and limits: Compared with CD4+, CD8+ T cells on average had more expanded clones.

This clone has just a few counts. Its antigen remains unknown. Trimming stripped 0 bases from V and 8 bases from J, with 11 bases between. Germline V gene sequence: CDR1 SGDLS, CDR2 YYNGEE. The CDR3 runs to 13 residues. With baseline, cycle 4 day 1, and cycle 7 day 1 as timepoints, blood was sampled. Measured with immunoSEQ multiplex PCR; TCRdb has only the in-frame clones, and not every one. Of approximately 45,000 clones listed, roughly 82% were seen once; the top ten hold about 2%. This sequence joins TRBV9 and TRBJ1-1; D gene uncertain. Sample: CD4+ or CD8+ T cells sorted from blood, taken in a trial of the OX40 agonist ivuxolimab. This TCR was recovered from an adult with an advanced solid tumor such as melanoma, head and neck, liver or kidney cancer. This CDR3 reads CASSVATWREAFF. DNA for the CDR3: TGTGCCAGCAGCGTAGCTACGTGGAGGGAAGCTTTCTTT. Based on the CDR3 plus reference TRBV9 and TRBJ1-1, the full variable domain is DSGVTQTPKHLITATGQRVTLRCSPRSGDLSVYWYQQSLDQGLQFLIQYYNGEERAKGNILERFSAQQFPDLHSELNLSSLELGDSALYFCASSVATWREAFFGQGTRLTVV.